The entry that follows covers one TCR beta chain sequence. Its specificity is unknown. This specimen belongs to a study of CD8 T cells in Susac syndrome. Study outcomes and limitations: The authors acknowledged that the study's TCR sequencing and HLA analysis involved relatively few individuals.

V lost 6 bases and J 4 bases, leaving 21 bases between the germline ends. The CDR3 runs to 15 residues. Germline CDR1 reads DFQATT; CDR2 reads SNEGSKA (reference sequence). TCR beta sequencing was performed on blood CD8+ and CD4+ T cells. Reverse transcription of roughly 0.5 to 1 ug RNA was carried out with random hexamers. With immunoSEQ multiplex PCR, TCR beta CDR3 was amplified across 54 Vbeta and 13 Jbeta. From the immunoSEQ multiplex PCR reads, TCRdb called clonotypes with MiXCR, one entry per CDR3 protein. The sample yields 130,000 to 150,000 distinct CDR3 sequences, approximately 95% seen once.

The rearrangement joins TRBV20-1 to TRBJ1-1; D perhaps matches TRBD1 (5 bases). This clonotype was obtained from a human donor in good health. Sequencing was done on a sample of CD8+ T cells from PBMCs. In DNA form, the CDR3 reads TGCAGTGCCCGTCGGGGGACGACGAGGGCCACTGAAGCTTTCTTT. Translation gives CSARRGTTRATEAFF.